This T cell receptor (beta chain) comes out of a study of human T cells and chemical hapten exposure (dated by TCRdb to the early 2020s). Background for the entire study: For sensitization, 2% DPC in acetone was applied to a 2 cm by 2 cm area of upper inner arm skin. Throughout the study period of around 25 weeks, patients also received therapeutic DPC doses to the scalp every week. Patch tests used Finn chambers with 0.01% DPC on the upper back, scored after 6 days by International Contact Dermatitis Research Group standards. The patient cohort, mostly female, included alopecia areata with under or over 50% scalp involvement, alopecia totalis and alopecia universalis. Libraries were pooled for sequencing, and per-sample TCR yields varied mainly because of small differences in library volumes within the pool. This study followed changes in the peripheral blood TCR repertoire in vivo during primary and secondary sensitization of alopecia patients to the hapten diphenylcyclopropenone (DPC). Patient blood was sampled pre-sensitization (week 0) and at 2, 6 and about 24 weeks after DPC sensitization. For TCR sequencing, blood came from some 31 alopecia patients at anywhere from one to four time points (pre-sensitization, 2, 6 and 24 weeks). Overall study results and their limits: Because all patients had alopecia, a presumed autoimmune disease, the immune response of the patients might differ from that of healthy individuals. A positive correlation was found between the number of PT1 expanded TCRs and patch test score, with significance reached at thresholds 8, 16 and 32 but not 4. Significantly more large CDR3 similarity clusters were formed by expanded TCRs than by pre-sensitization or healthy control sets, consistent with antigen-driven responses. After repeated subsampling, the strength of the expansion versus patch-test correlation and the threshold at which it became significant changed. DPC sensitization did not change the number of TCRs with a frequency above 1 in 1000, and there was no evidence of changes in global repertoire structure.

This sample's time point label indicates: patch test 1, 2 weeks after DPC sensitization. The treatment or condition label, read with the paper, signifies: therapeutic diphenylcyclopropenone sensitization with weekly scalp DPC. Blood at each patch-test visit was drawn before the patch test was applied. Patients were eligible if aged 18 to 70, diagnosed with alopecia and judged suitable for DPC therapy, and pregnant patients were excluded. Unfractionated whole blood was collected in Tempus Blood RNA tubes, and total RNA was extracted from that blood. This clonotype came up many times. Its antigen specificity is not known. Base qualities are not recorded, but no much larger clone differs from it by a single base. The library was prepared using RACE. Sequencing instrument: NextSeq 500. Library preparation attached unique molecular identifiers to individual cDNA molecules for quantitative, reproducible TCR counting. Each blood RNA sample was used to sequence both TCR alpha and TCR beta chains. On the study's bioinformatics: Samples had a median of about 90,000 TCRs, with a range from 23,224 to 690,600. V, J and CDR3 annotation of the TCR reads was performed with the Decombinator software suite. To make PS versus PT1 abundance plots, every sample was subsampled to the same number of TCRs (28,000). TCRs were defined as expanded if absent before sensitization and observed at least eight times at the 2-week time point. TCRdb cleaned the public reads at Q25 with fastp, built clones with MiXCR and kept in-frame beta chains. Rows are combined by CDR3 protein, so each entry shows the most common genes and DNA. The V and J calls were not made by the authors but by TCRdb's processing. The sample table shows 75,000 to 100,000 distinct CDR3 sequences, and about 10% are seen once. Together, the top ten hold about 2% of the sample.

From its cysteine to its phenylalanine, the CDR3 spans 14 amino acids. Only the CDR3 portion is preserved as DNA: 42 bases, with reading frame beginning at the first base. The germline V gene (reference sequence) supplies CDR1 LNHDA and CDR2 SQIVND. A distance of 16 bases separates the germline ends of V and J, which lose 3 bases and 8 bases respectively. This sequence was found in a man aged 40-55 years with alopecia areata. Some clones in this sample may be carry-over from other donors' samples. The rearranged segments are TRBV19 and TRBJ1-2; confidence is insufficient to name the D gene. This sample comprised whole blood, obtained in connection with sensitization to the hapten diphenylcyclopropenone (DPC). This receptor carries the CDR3 CASSMTHNLGGYTF. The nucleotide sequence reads TGTGCCAGTAGTATGACCCACAATCTTGGGGGCTACACCTTC.